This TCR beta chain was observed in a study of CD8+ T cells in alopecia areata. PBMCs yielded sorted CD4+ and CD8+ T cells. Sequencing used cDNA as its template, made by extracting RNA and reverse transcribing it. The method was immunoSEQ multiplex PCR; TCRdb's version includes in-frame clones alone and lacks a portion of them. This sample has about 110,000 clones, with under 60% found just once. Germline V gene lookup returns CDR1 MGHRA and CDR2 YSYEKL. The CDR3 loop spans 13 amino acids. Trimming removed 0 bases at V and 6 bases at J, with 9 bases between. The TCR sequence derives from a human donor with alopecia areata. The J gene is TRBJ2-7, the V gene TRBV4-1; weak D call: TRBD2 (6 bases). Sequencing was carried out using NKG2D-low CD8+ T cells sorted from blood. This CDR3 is CASSQDGGREQYF. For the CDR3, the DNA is TGCGCCAGCAGCCAAGATGGAGGGCGCGAGCAGTACTTC.